These T cell receptor beta chains were read from a single sample in a study of regulatory T cells in long-lasting Graves disease. TCRdb itself ran the multiplex PCR reads through MiXCR, one entry per CDR3 protein. This table has some 500,000 distinct CDR3 sequences, about 16% appearing once. This sample also belongs to another study, concerning T cells in Graves' hyperthyroidism and ophthalmopathy.

Sequencing used peripheral blood mononuclear cells (PBMCs), obtained at new diagnosis, from a patient treated with antithyroid drugs. The source of these receptors is a woman aged 40 to 65 with Graves disease. CDR3s include the opening cysteine and the closing phenylalanine or tryptophan. The D gene is left open where the match is weak. A row's size may be missing; if present it is once, few, many or a size class.

d_gene | j_gene | v_gene | abundance | CDR3aa | CDR3nt
. | TRBJ2-5 | TRBV18 | many | CASSSIRQAGQETQYF | TGTGCCAGCTCATCAATAAGACAGGCAGGGCAAGAGACCCAGTACTTC
TRBD1 | TRBJ1-1 | TRBV7-9 | many | CASSRESGQGGTEAFF | TGTGCCAGCAGCCGCGAAAGTGGACAGGGAGGGACTGAAGCTTTCTTT
TRBD2 | TRBJ2-5 | TRBV18 | few | CASSPTPSGRETQYF | TGTGCCAGCTCACCTACTCCTTCCGGGAGGGAGACCCAGTACTTC
. | TRBJ1-5 | TRBV11-2 | few | CASSGGGANQPQHF | TGTGCCAGCAGCGGGGGGGGGGCGAATCAGCCCCAGCATTTT
TRBD2 | TRBJ2-3 | TRBV5-4 | few | CASSLEWTSSTDTQYF | TGTGCCAGCAGCTTGGAGTGGACTAGCTCCACAGATACGCAGTATTTT
. | TRBJ2-5 | TRBV20-1 | few | CSARHPPPGQETQYF | TGCAGTGCTAGACATCCCCCTCCGGGGCAAGAGACCCAGTACTTC
. | TRBJ2-1 | TRBV7-2 | . | CACRGRPSVKSNYNEQFF | TGTGCCTGCAGGGGACGTCCAAGTGTCAAATCGAACTACAATGAGCAGTTCTTC
. | TRBJ1-1 | TRBV14 | many | CASSPWDSAVAEAFF | TGTGCCAGCAGCCCTTGGGACTCAGCCGTCGCTGAAGCTTTCTTT
TRBD1 | TRBJ1-5 | TRBV6-1 | many | CASSWDSQVSAQHF | TGTGCCAGCAGCTGGGACAGTCAAGTCTCAGCCCAGCATTTT
. | TRBJ1-1 | TRBV18 | many | CASSLLTGKSTEAFF | TGTGCCAGCTCGTTATTAACAGGGAAGAGCACTGAAGCTTTCTTT
. | TRBJ2-7 | TRBV7-2 | few | CASSLADGSYEQYF | TGTGCCAGCAGCTTAGCGGATGGGTCCTACGAGCAGTACTTC
. | TRBJ1-1 | TRBV5-1 | many | CASSTSLNTEAFF | TGCGCCAGCAGCACGAGTTTGAACACTGAAGCTTTCTTT
. | TRBJ1-3 | TRBV20-1 | . | CSARDRLKEYSGNTIYF | TGCAGTGCTAGAGACAGACTGAAAGAGTACTCTGGAAACACCATATATTTT
TRBD1 | TRBJ2-7 | TRBV5-6 | few | CASRGQGDYEQYF | TGTGCCAGCAGAGGTCAGGGGGACTACGAGCAGTACTTC
. | TRBJ2-5 | TRBV10-2 | many | CASRPRGETQYF | TGCGCCAGCAGGCCACGGGGAGAGACCCAGTACTTC
. | TRBJ2-7 | TRBV11-3 | many | CASSKEVRDSKYF | TGTGCCAGCAGCAAAGAAGTCCGGGACTCGAAGTACTTC
TRBD2 | TRBJ2-3 | TRBV7-6 | many | CASSLQAGGTDTQYF | TGTGCCAGCAGCTTACAGGCGGGGGGCACAGATACGCAGTATTTT
TRBD2 | TRBJ2-5 | TRBV20-1 | . | CSATGLAGVETQYF | TGCAGTGCTACGGGACTAGCGGGGGTTGAGACCCAGTACTTC
. | TRBJ2-1 | TRBV7-9 | many | CASSSVGNEQFF | TGTGCCAGCAGCTCGGTAGGCAATGAGCAGTTCTTC
. | TRBJ1-5 | TRBV27 | many | CASSPRDIYQPQHF | TGTGCCAGCAGTCCTAGGGACATTTATCAGCCCCAGCATTTT
. | TRBJ1-1 | TRBV27 | . | CASSAGDRVNTEAFF | TGTGCCAGCAGCGCCGGGGATCGGGTGAACACTGAAGCTTTCTTT
. | TRBJ2-3 | TRBV11-2 | many | CASSRDFPPGTDTQYF | TGTGCCAGCAGCCGGGACTTTCCCCCGGGCACAGATACGCAGTATTTT
. | TRBJ1-1 | TRBV6-5 | many | CASSYSMADNTEAFF | TGTGCCAGCAGTTACTCGATGGCGGATAACACTGAAGCTTTCTTT
. | TRBJ1-5 | TRBV28 | . | CASSLRVFDSNQPQHF | TGTGCCAGCAGTTTAAGGGTCTTCGATAGCAATCAGCCCCAGCATTTT
. | TRBJ2-3 | TRBV20-1 | many | CSAPQGWRGTDTQYF | TGCAGTGCTCCACAGGGCTGGCGGGGGACAGATACGCAGTATTTT
. | TRBJ2-3 | TRBV6-1 | few | CASRSRGDTQYF | TGTGCCAGCAGGTCCCGAGGAGATACGCAGTATTTT
. | TRBJ2-3 | TRBV9 | many | CASSLSTLTSTDTQYF | TGTGCCAGCAGCCTCTCTACCCTCACTAGCACAGATACGCAGTATTTT
. | TRBJ2-4 | TRBV6-2/TRBV6-3 | . | CASSYSMQEQGAKNIQYF | TGTGCCAGCAGTTACTCGATGCAGGAGCAAGGAGCCAAAAACATTCAGTACTTC
TRBD1 | TRBJ2-4 | TRBV20-1 | few | CSAPGQAKNIQYF | TGCAGTGCTCCGGGACAGGCCAAAAACATTCAGTACTTC
. | TRBJ1-1 | TRBV2 | many | CASSLRGQNTEAFF | TGTGCCAGCAGCTTAAGAGGACAGAACACTGAAGCTTTCTTT
. | TRBJ2-2 | TRBV7-3 | . | CASSLNALSIPGELFF | TGTGCCAGCAGCTTAAATGCCCTCTCAATACCCGGGGAGCTGTTTTTT
. | TRBJ1-1 | TRBV9 | many | CASSVEGTMGWSTEAFF | TGTGCCAGCAGCGTAGAGGGGACAATGGGGTGGAGCACTGAAGCTTTCTTT
. | TRBJ1-1 | TRBV18 | . | CASSPLEGVQQAFF | TGTGCCAGCTCACCCCTGGAGGGGGTTCAACAAGCTTTCTTT
. | TRBJ2-3 | TRBV3-1 | many | CASSHTRAADTQYF | TGTGCCAGCAGCCATACCCGGGCGGCAGATACGCAGTATTTT
. | TRBJ1-1 | TRBV20-1 | many | CSARVSVNTEAFF | TGCAGTGCTAGAGTATCGGTGAACACTGAAGCTTTCTTT
. | TRBJ2-2 | TRBV6-5 | . | CASSYQEGPNTGELFF | TGTGCCAGCAGTTACCAGGAGGGGCCGAACACCGGGGAGCTGTTTTTT
TRBD1 | TRBJ2-4 | TRBV11-3 | few | CASSLTGQGYIQYF | TGTGCCAGCAGCCTCACGGGACAGGGGTACATTCAGTACTTC
TRBD2 | TRBJ2-5 | TRBV7-2 | . | CASSLYAGEETQYF | TGTGCCAGCAGCTTATATGCGGGAGAAGAGACCCAGTACTTC
TRBD1 | TRBJ1-4 | TRBV5-6 | . | CASSRPGQANGKLFF | TGTGCCAGCAGCCGTCCGGGACAGGCGAATGGAAAACTGTTTTTT
TRBD2 | TRBJ2-5 | TRBV7-9 | . | CASSLPGLVGARLQVETQYF | TGTGCCAGCAGCTTACCGGGACTAGTGGGGGCTAGACTCCAAGTAGAGACCCAGTACTTC
TRBD1 | TRBJ2-1 | TRBV12-3/TRBV12-4 | many | CASSSQGWSNEQFF | TGTGCCAGCAGCTCACAGGGGTGGTCCAATGAGCAGTTCTTC
TRBD1 | TRBJ2-3 | TRBV20-1 | many | CSARAGGTGALRDTQYF | TGCAGTGCTAGAGCGGGAGGGACAGGGGCTCTAAGGGATACGCAGTATTTT
TRBD1 | TRBJ1-4 | TRBV7-8 | many | CASSSGDRTNEKLFF | TGTGCCAGCAGCTCGGGGGACAGGACTAATGAAAAACTGTTTTTT
. | TRBJ1-1 | TRBV9 | . | CASSVEGRDAFF | TGTGCCAGCAGCGTAGAGGGCAGGGATGCTTTCTTT
. | TRBJ1-5 | TRBV7-8 | few | CASKKAGNQPQHF | TGTGCCAGCAAAAAGGCGGGTAATCAGCCCCAGCATTTT
. | TRBJ1-1 | TRBV11-3 | few | CASSLVPPTEAFF | TGTGCCAGCAGCCTGGTACCCCCCACTGAAGCTTTCTTT
TRBD2 | TRBJ2-1 | TRBV3-1 | many | CASSQVSSGVHEQFF | TGTGCCAGCAGCCAAGTGTCTAGCGGGGTCCATGAGCAGTTCTTC
. | TRBJ1-3 | TRBV19 | once | CASIPTGISRTIYF | TGTGCCAGTATTCCGACAGGAATAAGCCGCACCATATATTTT
. | TRBJ2-7 | TRBV10-2 | few | CASSAAGKGEQYF | TGCGCCAGCAGTGCTGCAGGGAAAGGCGAGCAGTACTTC
. | TRBJ1-2 | TRBV20-1 | many | CSATSRGIGYGYTF | TGCAGTGCTACCTCGAGGGGCATCGGCTATGGCTACACCTTC
. | TRBJ1-5 | TRBV20-1 | many | CSVIGSSNQPQHF | TGCAGTGTCATTGGCAGTAGCAATCAGCCCCAGCATTTT
TRBD1 | TRBJ2-3 | TRBV5-1 | few | CASSSGQGETDTQYF | TGCGCCAGCAGCTCGGGACAGGGGGAGACAGATACGCAGTATTTT
. | TRBJ2-1 | TRBV7-6 | few | CASSSVWGFF | TGTGCCAGCAGCTCGGTCTGGGGGTTCTTC
. | TRBJ1-1 | TRBV7-9 | many | CASSLGPYTEAFF | TGTGCCAGCAGCTTAGGACCCTACACTGAAGCTTTCTTT
. | TRBJ1-1 | TRBV24-1 | . | CATSDQVTEAFF | TGTGCCACCAGTGATCAGGTCACTGAAGCTTTCTTT